These 23 T cell receptor beta chains were all obtained from the same sample, sequenced in a study of T cell responses to AZD1222 COVID-19 vaccine (dated by TCRdb to about 2021). What this sample's time point label stands for: baseline before first vaccination. Explained via the paper, the treatment or condition label denotes: meningococcal conjugate vaccine given as trial control. Library method: the immunoSEQ multiplex PCR assay. The immuneACCESS repertoire file appears here via TCRdb, limited to in-frame rearrangements. These files lack a portion of the clones; in checked studies, under half of the deficit traces to unresolved V genes, and the cause of the others is not known. Across this sample there are tens of thousands of clones, with 70% to 90% seen only once. The ten largest account for roughly 4.5% of the sample. Sequenced material: peripheral blood, taken on day 0 of MenACWY control vaccination. The source is an adult in good health.

J is TRBJ1-5 and V is TRBV4-3, with D unclear. V was trimmed by 3 bases and J by 6 bases, leaving 9 bases between them. The CDR3 is 13 residues long. Looked up from germline, CDR1 is LGHNA and CDR2 is YSLEER. The DNA for the CDR3 is TGCGCCAGCAGCCAGGGAAATAGTCAGCCCCAGCATTTT. Translation: CASSQGNSQPQHF.

The chain joins TRBV19 to TRBJ2-1; D might be TRBD2 (6 bases). Trimming took off 3 bases at V and 9 bases at J, with 15 bases between the two ends. Germline loops: CDR1 LNHDA, CDR2 SQIVND (reference sequence). This CDR3 is 14 amino acids long. In DNA, the CDR3 is TGTGCCAGTAGTATCGGAGGAGGGGCGAGTGAGCAGTTCTTC. Translating it yields CASSIGGGASEQFF.

In regard to this clone: Distinct nucleotide sequences in the sample also encode this CDR3. The chain combines TRBV12-3 or TRBV12-4 with TRBJ2-7, with D tentatively TRBD2 (5 bases). Trimming stripped 1 base from V and 4 bases from J, with 8 bases between. This CDR3 is 13 amino acids long. CDR3 coding DNA: TGTGCCAGCAGTTTAGGTAGAGGGTACGAGCAGTACTTC. It codes for CASSLGRGYEQYF.

V is TRBV27 and J is TRBJ2-1; 13 bases are a match to TRBD2. V was pared by 6 bases and J by 4 bases, with 6 bases of the junction left unmatched. The CDR3 totals 16 residues. CDR1 MNHEY and CDR2 SMNVEV come from the germline V gene (reference sequence). In DNA, the CDR3 is TGTGCCAGCAGCCGCCCGGGACTAGCGGGGTACAATGAGCAGTTCTTC. It translates to CASSRPGLAGYNEQFF.

The chain is built from TRBV30 and TRBJ1-2; maybe TRBD1 (6 bases). Germline V gene lookup returns CDR1 GTSNPN and CDR2 SVGIG (reference sequence). V lost 0 bases and J 2 bases, leaving 10 bases between the germline ends. The CDR3 has 14 amino acids. In DNA, the CDR3 is TGTGCCTGGAGTGTAGGGGGGTTGAACTATGGCTACACCTTC. Its translation: CAWSVGGLNYGYTF. The full variable domain, its missing parts supplied by reference TRBV30 and TRBJ1-2, is SQTIHQWPATLVQPVGSPLSLECTVEGTSNPNLYWYRQAAGRGLQLLFYSVGIGQISSEVPQNLSASRPQDRQFILSSKKLLLSDSGFYLCAWSVGGLNYGYTFGSGTRLTVV.

V gene TRBV7-9 combines with J gene TRBJ2-7; 7 bases are shared with TRBD2. Per the germline V gene, CDR1 is SEHNR and CDR2 is FQNEAQ (reference sequence). The V gene end was trimmed by 5 bases and the J gene end by 2 bases; junction bases not matched to a gene: 6. The CDR3 has 14 amino acids. CDR3 residues: CASSARETPYEQYF. The CDR3, as DNA: TGTGCCAGCAGCGCGCGGGAGACCCCCTACGAGCAGTACTTC.

The chain links TRBV5-1 to TRBJ1-2, with D unresolved. Trimming left V 0 bases short and J 2 bases short, with 5 bases between. The CDR3 sequence is 13 residues long. Germline assignment: CDR1 SGHRS and CDR2 YFSETQ. In nucleotides, the CDR3 is TGCGCCAGCAGCTTGGATCCGAACTATGGCTACACCTTC. It encodes CASSLDPNYGYTF.

The chain joins TRBV20-1 to TRBJ2-7; D is unresolved. Germline V gene lookup returns CDR1 DFQATT and CDR2 SNEGSKA (reference sequence). The CDR3 has 12 residues. Trimming pared 3 bases from V and 2 bases from J, leaving 8 bases between. The CDR3 region is CSASGAPYEQYF. CDR3 bases: TGCAGTGCTAGTGGAGCTCCCTACGAGCAGTACTTC.

This rearrangement joins TRBV28 to TRBJ2-5; D not certain. Germline values: CDR1 MDHEN, CDR2 SYDVKM. The V and J ends lost 7 bases and 2 bases respectively, with 5 bases between them. The CDR3 covers 11 residues. The CDR3, as DNA: TGTGCCAGCACAGAACAAGAGACCCAGTACTTC. Translation gives CASTEQETQYF. Combining the CDR3 with reference TRBV28 and TRBJ2-5 gives the whole variable domain DVKVTQSSRYLVKRTGEKVFLECVQDMDHENMFWYRQDPGLGLRLIYFSYDVKMKEKGDIPEGYSVSREKKERFSLILESASTNQTSMYLCASTEQETQYFGPGTRLLVL.

In this sample, this clone turned up once. The chain uses TRBV29-1 and TRBJ2-1, with TRBD2 as a possible D gene (6 bases). The CDR3 sequence is 12 residues long. V was clipped by 8 bases and J by 6 bases, with 14 bases between them. Germline-derived CDR1 and CDR2 are SQVTM and ANQGSEA. CDR3 residues: CSLWDSPNEQFF. The CDR3 coding sequence is TGCAGCCTTTGGGACTCCCCCAATGAGCAGTTCTTC.

The gene calls are TRBV4-3 and TRBJ1-2; 8 positions agree with TRBD1. With 2 bases clipped from V and 4 bases from J, the junction kept 3 bases outside the gene matches. This CDR3 region has 14 residues. From germline, CDR1 is LGHNA and CDR2 YSLEER. The CDR3 DNA is TGCGCCAGCAGCCAAACAGGGGGGGGCTATGGCTACACCTTC. Translated: CASSQTGGGYGYTF.

The chain couples TRBV9 to TRBJ1-1, with TRBD1 identical over 8 bases. The ends lost 3 bases at V and 5 bases at J; junction bases unmatched: 12. The CDR3 spans 16 residues. Germline V CDR1 and CDR2: SGDLS, YYNGEE. This CDR3 is CASSEFSGQGTTEAFF. The DNA for the CDR3 is TGTGCCAGCAGCGAATTTTCTGGACAGGGTACGACTGAAGCTTTCTTT. Complete variable domain (other parts from reference TRBV9 and TRBJ1-1): DSGVTQTPKHLITATGQRVTLRCSPRSGDLSVYWYQQSLDQGLQFLIQYYNGEERAKGNILERFSAQQFPDLHSELNLSSLELGDSALYFCASSEFSGQGTTEAFFGQGTRLTVV.

The chain employs TRBV3-1 (or the pseudogene TRBV3-2) and TRBJ1-3; no firm D call. The germline V and J ends were trimmed by 1 base and 4 bases, with 11 bases remaining between them. The CDR3 is 15 amino acids. Germline CDR1 LGHDT, CDR2 YNNKEL (reference sequence). The CDR3 DNA sequence: TGTGCCAGCAGCCAAGCCGCAGGTCTCGGAAACACCATATATTTT. Encoded protein: CASSQAAGLGNTIYF.

V usage is TRBV12-3 or TRBV12-4 and J usage is TRBJ2-5, with D hard to call. Deletions cut 2 bases from V and 4 bases from J, with 8 bases between. The CDR3 spans 13 residues. The CDR3 DNA reads as TGTGCCAGCAGTTTAATCACAGCAGAGACCCAGTACTTC. It codes for CASSLITAETQYF.

This rearrangement joins TRBV18 to TRBJ2-7; D gene unclear. Germline assignment: CDR1 KGHSH and CDR2 LQKENI. V lost 2 bases and J 6 bases, leaving 5 bases between the germline ends. This CDR3 is built from 11 residues. CDR3 DNA sequence: TGTGCCAGCTCACCAGGTAGCGAGCAGTACTTC. Translation gives CASSPGSEQYF.

This chain uses TRBV7-9 with TRBJ1-6; no clear D gene. V dropped 1 base and J dropped 10 bases, with 14 bases sitting between them. CDR3 length: 15 residues. Germline lookup yields CDR1 SEHNR and CDR2 FQNEAQ (reference sequence). This CDR3 is CASSLEEGGRSPLHF. CDR3 nucleotides: TGTGCCAGCAGCTTAGAGGAGGGAGGGCGATCACCCCTCCACTTT.

The chain uses TRBV6-5 and TRBJ1-3; 7 bases match TRBD1. CDR1 is MNHEY, CDR2 SVGAGI, per germline. The CDR3 sequence is 14 residues long. V lost 4 bases to trimming and J lost 3 bases; unmatched junction nucleotides: 3. CDR3 amino acids: CASSWGQSGNTIYF. CDR3 nucleotides: TGTGCCAGCAGTTGGGGACAGAGTGGAAACACCATATATTTT.

This chain links TRBV25-1 with TRBJ2-1; 8 bases align to TRBD2. CDR3 length: 12 residues. CDR1 and CDR2 (germline): MGHDK, SYGVNS. V was pared by 6 bases and J by 9 bases, with 4 bases of the junction left unmatched. CDR3 sequence (DNA): TGTGCCAGCAGGGATGCGGGGGGTGAGCAGTTCTTC. Translating it yields CASRDAGGEQFF.

This rearrangement joins TRBV7-9 to TRBJ1-2; D perhaps matches TRBD1 (5 bases). Germline V gene lookup returns CDR1 SEHNR and CDR2 FQNEAQ (reference sequence). This CDR3 has 13 residues. V lost 5 bases and J lost 5, with 12 bases in between. CDR3 residues: CASSPATGYGYTF. In DNA form, the CDR3 reads TGTGCCAGCAGCCCGGCCACAGGATATGGCTACACCTTC.

As DNA, the CDR3 is TGCGCCAGCAGCACGGGGGGGCGGGGGCTGGAGACCCAGTACTTC. Amino acids: CASSTGGRGLETQYF. The chain employs TRBV5-1 and TRBJ2-5; 8 bases are a match to TRBD2. The CDR3 has 15 residues. The germline V gene has CDR1 SGHRS and CDR2 YFSETQ. V lost 4 bases, J lost 5 bases, and 10 bases stayed unmatched.

This clone has a single count. This rearrangement joins TRBV7-2 to TRBJ2-7; unclear D gene. Germline-derived CDR1 and CDR2 are SGHTA and FQGNSA. This CDR3 has 13 amino acids. Deletions cut 2 bases from V and 4 bases from J, with 9 bases between. The CDR3: CASSLQSRYEQYF. The CDR3 coding sequence is TGTGCCAGCAGCTTACAATCCAGATACGAGCAGTACTTC.

J is TRBJ1-2 and V is TRBV7-2; 7 positions agree with TRBD1. The germline V gene has CDR1 SGHTA and CDR2 FQGNSA. V trimming: 5 bases; J trimming: 2 bases; junction bases outside the gene matches: 8. The CDR3 covers 15 residues. The DNA for the CDR3 is TGTGCCAGCAGCACCGGACAGGTTGGGAACTATGGCTACACCTTC. It yields the protein CASSTGQVGNYGYTF.

The chain combines TRBV28 with TRBJ2-1, with D uncertain. Trimming left V 3 bases short and J 8 bases short, with 17 bases between. The CDR3 has 15 amino acids. Germline V CDR1 and CDR2: MDHEN, SYDVKM. The CDR3: CASSFSGHPQDEQFF. The CDR3 bases are TGTGCCAGCAGTTTTTCGGGCCATCCCCAGGATGAGCAGTTCTTC.